This TCR beta chain was recorded in a study of blood T cell repertoires in COVID-19. For the study at large: COVID-19 samples from acute and convalescent phases originated in the United States, Italy and Spain. PBMCs, B-cell-depleted T cells, or T cells were the source of the cDNA or gDNA that made up the material.

Methods used by the authors: Reference gene primer amplification gave estimated nucleated cell counts. The repertoire was sequenced with immunoSEQ multiplex PCR; TCRdb's copy has only in-frame clones and lacks some. The DNA gave D and trimming, while V, J and clone size come from that table. The repertoire consists of more than 100,000 clones, with 65% to 85% occurring once and the leading ten covering about a sixth. The count of this clone is one. J lost 0 bases, V lost 6 bases, and 9 bases had no gene match. CDR1 and CDR2 from the germline V gene are MNHEY and SMNVEV (reference sequence). CDR3 length: 16 amino acids.

Sequenced: peripheral blood. The chain carries TRBV27 and TRBJ2-7, with 9 bases matching TRBD1. The sequence derives from a woman older than 75 with acute or convalescent COVID-19. For the CDR3, the DNA is TGTGCCAGCAGACCGGGACAGGGAAGAGACTCCTACGAGCAGTACTTC. It encodes CASRPGQGRDSYEQYF.